This entry concerns a single T cell receptor (beta chain). Its antigen remains unidentified. V was shortened by 5 bases and J by 0 bases, with 11 bases between the two germline ends. Germline values: CDR1 ENHRY, CDR2 SYGVKD. The CDR3 is made up of 15 amino acids. The data were obtained in a study of lymphopenia after photon versus proton radiotherapy. Findings and caveats of the study: Only patients who died were analyzed for survival; proton advantage is unproven. Photon-treated patients lost naive T cells and TCR diversity; proton-treated stayed stable. Post-nadir diversity loss with photons came from oligoclonal expansion, particularly CD8+ Temra cells. Post-nadir TCR diversity decline inversely tracked overall survival among those who died.

Sequencing was performed with immunoSEQ multiplex PCR; in TCRdb, only in-frame clones are kept and a portion is missing. The repertoire holds about 7,500 clones, with about 88% as singletons. The V and J genes are TRBV10-3 and TRBJ2-1; possibly TRBD1 for D (6 bases). The sequencing used peripheral blood, collected from a patient treated with photon-based radiotherapy. The TCR comes from a woman in her 70s with pancreatic cancer. The CDR3 nucleotides read TGTGCCATCAGTTCAGGGGAGAGCTCCTACAATGAGCAGTTCTTC. Translation: CAISSGESSYNEQFF.